This T cell receptor (beta chain) was identified during a study of blood T cell repertoires in COVID-19. Study-level information: COVID-19 samples from acute and convalescent phases originated in the United States, Italy and Spain. From T cells, B-cell-depleted T cells, or PBMCs came the material, which was cDNA or gDNA.

V lost 2 bases, J lost 3 bases, and 2 bases stayed unmatched. The CDR3 is 13 amino acids. Germline V gene data show CDR1 as SGHDT and CDR2 as YYEEEE. In the original analysis: Amplification of reference gene primers was used by the study to estimate nucleated cell counts. Profiling relied on immunoSEQ multiplex PCR, and the TCRdb table lists in-frame clones only, not all of them. That table supplies the V and J calls and clone size; D and trimming were determined from the DNA. Here the sample spans nearly 35,000 clones, over 90% being singletons. This chain uses TRBV5-6 with TRBJ2-7; 7 nucleotides line up with TRBD1. This TCR came from a human donor in a cohort sampled during active COVID-19. Material for sequencing was peripheral blood. CDR3 sequence: CASSFPGGYEQYF. The DNA of the CDR3 is TGTGCCAGCAGCTTTCCAGGGGGCTACGAGCAGTACTTC.